A single sample gave rise to the 10 T cell receptor beta chains below, sequenced in a study of cytomegalovirus exposure and HLA in healthy donors. Primers for the PCR totalled 60 Vbeta and 13 Jbeta. Profiled with immunoSEQ multiplex PCR; TCRdb holds only in-frame clones, not every one. The top ten hold around 1.5% of the sample, which has 150,000 to 200,000 clones, about 65% seen once. Sequenced material: PBMCs. The receptors here all came from a girl between 10 and 17 years old in good health and CMV-seronegative.

The V gene is TRBV27, the J gene TRBJ1-5; D uncertain. Germline V gene lookup returns CDR1 MNHEY and CDR2 SMNVEV (reference sequence). The CDR3 contains 14 residues. V was trimmed by 4 bases and J by 8 bases, leaving 15 bases between them. DNA of the CDR3: TGTGCCAGCAGTTCGGTCAGGTCTTTAGAGCCCCAGCATTTT. This sequence encodes CASSSVRSLEPQHF.

This clone was detected a few times. The same CDR3 can be traced to other DNA sequences in this sample. The gene calls are TRBV5-4 and TRBJ1-2; 7 bases are a match to TRBD1. V gave up 4 bases and J gave up 2 bases; unmatched junction bases: 5. This CDR3 is 14 amino acids long. In germline, CDR1 is SGHNT, CDR2 YYREEE (reference sequence). The CDR3 bases are TGTGCCAGCAGCCTCGACAGGGCCAACTATGGCTACACCTTC. Translated, it gives CASSLDRANYGYTF.

J is TRBJ1-2 and V is TRBV29-1; perhaps TRBD1 as D (5 bases). The V end was cut by 2 bases, the J end by 5 bases, with 9 bases between. This CDR3 has 12 residues. Germline CDR1 is SQVTM and CDR2 is ANQGSEA. The CDR3, as DNA: TGCAGCGTTGAAAGGGGCGGATATGGCTACACCTTC. Residues: CSVERGGYGYTF.

The chain is built from TRBV14 and TRBJ1-1; D is ambiguous. Trimming cost V 1 base and J 4 bases, with 16 bases left between them. Germline V CDR1 and CDR2: SGHDN, FVKESK. The CDR3 consists of 16 residues. CDR3 sequence reads: CASSQVYGGQGTEAFF. The CDR3 DNA is TGTGCCAGCAGCCAAGTATATGGCGGCCAAGGCACTGAAGCTTTCTTT.

The chain couples TRBV6-1 to TRBJ1-6; no clear D gene. This CDR3 has 14 amino acids. Germline values: CDR1 MNHNS, CDR2 SASEGT. Trimming left V 6 bases short and J 9 bases short, with 15 bases between. The DNA of the CDR3 is TGTGCCAGCAGCGACGGACTTGGTACTTCACCCCTCCACTTT. Amino acid sequence: CASSDGLGTSPLHF.

This clone has only a few counts. The CDR3 spells CATSQGLEKQYF. CDR3 bases: TGTGCCACCAGCCAGGGACTGGAGAAGCAGTACTTC. The chain carries TRBV15 and TRBJ2-7, with D possibly TRBD2 on 6 matching bases. CDR3 length equals 12 residues. The germline V gene encodes CDR1 LNHNV and CDR2 YYDKDF (reference sequence). Between the trimmed V and J ends, which lost 5 bases and 8 bases, there was a span of 13 bases.

The chain combines TRBV5-5 with TRBJ2-7; 7 bases line up with TRBD1. Per the germline V gene, CDR1 is SGHKS and CDR2 is YYEKEE (reference sequence). The CDR3 consists of 14 residues. Trimming took 5 bases from V and 1 from J; bases not matched to a gene: 6. DNA of the CDR3: TGTGCCAGCAGATCTCCGGGACAGTCCTACGAGCAGTACTTC. The encoded protein is CASRSPGQSYEQYF.

This rearrangement joins TRBV5-8 to TRBJ1-1; possible D gene TRBD1, 5 bases. CDR1 is SGHTS, CDR2 YDEGEE, per germline. The CDR3 spans 15 residues. V was shortened by 2 bases and J by 4 bases, with 15 bases between the two germline ends. The CDR3 region has the DNA TGTGCCAGCAGCTTCCCGGGTTCAAGGGGCACTGAAGCTTTCTTT. Residues: CASSFPGSRGTEAFF.

The J gene is TRBJ2-3, the V gene TRBV19; maybe TRBD2 (6 bases). This CDR3 has 16 amino acids. V lost 3 bases, J lost 0 bases, and 13 bases lay in between. Germline CDR1 reads LNHDA; CDR2 reads SQIVND (reference sequence). The CDR3 loop reads CASSMGGRVSTDTQYF. The CDR3, as DNA: TGTGCCAGTAGTATGGGGGGACGGGTAAGCACAGATACGCAGTATTTT.

The chain is built from TRBV18 and TRBJ1-5; 8 bases align to TRBD1. Per the germline V gene, CDR1 is KGHSH and CDR2 is LQKENI. V was pared by 4 bases and J by 7 bases, with 6 bases of the junction left unmatched. The CDR3 totals 14 residues. CDR3: CASSLDRGEQPQHF. As DNA, the CDR3 is TGTGCCAGCTCACTCGACAGGGGAGAACAGCCCCAGCATTTT. Looking up the rest from reference TRBV18 and TRBJ1-5 gives the full variable domain: NAGVMQNPRHLVRRRGQEARLRCSPMKGHSHVYWYRQLPEEGLKFMVYLQKENIIDESGMPKERFSAEFPKEGPSILRIQQVVRGDSAAYFCASSLDRGEQPQHFGDGTRLSIL.